The TCR beta chain under discussion was sequenced for a study of OX40 agonist ivuxolimab in advanced cancers. TCRdb's table, derived via immunoSEQ multiplex PCR, lists solely in-frame clones and lacks some. The sample has tens of thousands of clones; about 86% are singletons. This CDR3 is 14 amino acids long. V gave up 5 bases and J gave up 5 bases; unmatched junction bases: 10. Germline V gene data show CDR1 as SQVTM and CDR2 as ANQGSEA. The rearrangement links TRBV29-1 to TRBJ1-1, with 8 bases identical to TRBD1. This TCR was sampled from an adult with an advanced solid tumor such as melanoma, head and neck, liver or kidney cancer. The sample was CD4+ or CD8+ T cells sorted from blood, taken in a trial of the OX40 agonist ivuxolimab. CDR3 loop: CSVILGQGNTEAFF. CDR3 in DNA: TGCAGCGTTATCCTAGGACAGGGAAATACTGAAGCTTTCTTT.